The sequence of this T cell receptor beta chain was determined in a study of blood T cells in healthy people across ages. Study results and limitations: There was a strong correlation between TCR beta diversity and naive T cell percentage.

The CDR3 has 13 amino acids. The V end was cut by 0 bases, the J end by 12 bases, with 12 bases between. Germline CDR1 and CDR2: SGHAT and FQNNGV. Primers used in a second PCR of roughly 6 to 12 cycles were a sample-barcoded 5' primer and a J-beta primer mix. A single record per CDR3 protein comes from TCRdb applying MiXCR to the 5' RACE reads. Of 900,000 to 950,000 distinct CDR3 sequences in the sample, just under 30% are singletons; the top ten hold 10%. A remark on this clonotype: The antigen is not known. This may stem from a read error, because a much larger clone lies one nucleotide away.

The data also belong to a second study, concerning T cells of mothers and their children. From that paper: Related mother and child pairs showed slightly greater overlap (not significant) than unrelated pairs did.

This clonotype was obtained from a middle-aged woman in good health. What was sequenced was blood. The J gene is TRBJ2-1, the V gene TRBV11-2; D gene ambiguous. In DNA form, the CDR3 reads TGTGCCAGCAGCTTAGAGACTCAAGGTGGGCAGTTCTTC. Encoded protein: CASSLETQGGQFF.